The 28 T cell receptor beta chains below were found in one sample sequenced in a study of T cell repertoires in cytomegalovirus infection. What these receptors recognize is not known. TCRdb fed the reads into MiXCR, producing one record per CDR3 protein. The table has about 570,000 distinct CDR3 sequences, almost 40% seen once; the top ten hold around 50%. The sequenced sample was cultured PBMCs, obtained from culture after CMV antigen stimulation. These receptor sequences come from a human donor in good health (CMV status not recorded). Some clones in this sample may be carry-over from other donors' samples.

The chain links TRBV10-2 to TRBJ1-4, with 7 nucleotides matching TRBD1. The J segment lost 5 bases and the V segment lost 2 bases, leaving 2 bases of the junction unmatched. Germline CDR1 is WSHSY and CDR2 is SAAADI. The CDR3 contains 14 residues. The CDR3 loop reads CASSEDRANEKLFF. The CDR3 bases are TGCGCCAGCAGTGAGGACAGGGCCAATGAAAAACTGTTTTTT.

This clonotype was detected a few times. The rearrangement links TRBV11-2 to TRBJ1-6; tentatively, D is TRBD1 (5 bases). CDR1 SGHAT and CDR2 FQNNGV come from the germline V gene. V gave up 1 base and J gave up 8 bases, with 12 bases separating them. The CDR3 runs to 15 residues. DNA for the CDR3: TGTGCCAGCAGCTTAGTTTCAGGGCTGGATTCACCCCTCCACTTT. Protein product: CASSLVSGLDSPLHF.

The chain carries TRBV7-2 and TRBJ2-1, with TRBD2 identical over 15 bases. Germline lookup yields CDR1 SGHTA and CDR2 FQGNSA. The ends lost 4 bases at V and 6 bases at J; junction bases unmatched: 7. CDR3 length: 17 residues. CDR3 coding DNA: TGTGCCAGCAGCTACGGACTAGCGGGAGGGCCTGGCAATGAGCAGTTCTTC. Encoded protein: CASSYGLAGGPGNEQFF.

In its sample, this clonotype was seen a few times. The V and J genes are TRBV5-4 and TRBJ2-4; no reliable D call. CDR3 length: 17 amino acids. Germline CDR1 reads SGHNT; CDR2 reads YYREEE (reference sequence). V dropped 1 base and J dropped 0 bases, with 14 bases sitting between them. CDR3 coding DNA: TGTGCCAGCAGCTTGTCGGGCAGTCTACTAGCCAAAAACATTCAGTACTTC. This translates into CASSLSGSLLAKNIQYF.

This sequence joins TRBV29-1 and TRBJ2-1; the D call may be TRBD1 or TRBD2 (5 bases each). Germline assignment: CDR1 SQVTM and CDR2 ANQGSEA. There are 16 residues in the CDR3. V lost 3 bases and J lost 1, with 16 bases in between. CDR3 region: CSVDAPGRGSYNEQFF. In nucleotides, the CDR3 is TGCAGCGTTGATGCCCCAGGGAGAGGGTCCTACAATGAGCAGTTCTTC.

This clonotype showed up just a few times. The gene calls are TRBV7-8 and TRBJ1-1; D remains unclear. Trimming cost V 3 bases and J 5 bases, with 10 bases left between them. From germline, CDR1 is SGHVS and CDR2 FQNEAQ. The CDR3 is 13 amino acids. The chain's CDR3 is CASSLSTTTEAFF. CDR3 nucleotides: TGTGCCAGCAGCTTGTCCACGACAACTGAAGCTTTCTTT.

This clonotype was counted between two and nine times. This rearrangement joins TRBV2 to TRBJ2-3; TRBD2 might be the D (5 bases). Deletions cut 5 bases from V and 6 bases from J, with 12 bases between. The CDR3 sequence is 13 residues long. CDR1 SNHLY and CDR2 FYNNEI come from the germline V gene. The CDR3 DNA reads as TGTGCCAGCAGTAGGACTTCTCCCGATACGCAGTATTTT. Protein sequence: CASSRTSPDTQYF.

V usage is TRBV4-1 and J usage is TRBJ2-7; 7 bases are shared with TRBD1. V gave up 0 bases and J gave up 5 bases; unmatched junction bases: 7. Germline lookup yields CDR1 MGHRA and CDR2 YSYEKL. CDR3 length equals 15 residues. CDR3 in amino acids: CASSQDPGQINEQYF. As DNA, the CDR3 is TGCGCCAGCAGCCAAGATCCGGGACAGATCAACGAGCAGTACTTC.

This clonotype was seen at least ten times. The chain has TRBV7-2 and TRBJ1-1; 8 bases are a match to TRBD1. The CDR3 is 14 residues long. The V and J ends lost 4 bases and 3 bases, in that order; junction bases with no gene match: 4. The germline gives CDR1 SGHTA, CDR2 FQGNSA. The CDR3 nucleotides are TGTGCCAGCAGCTGGACAGGGACGGACACTGAAGCTTTCTTT. Translating it yields CASSWTGTDTEAFF.

This clonotype was seen only a few times. This sequence joins TRBV5-4 and TRBJ2-7; 11 bases line up with TRBD2. The germline V gene has CDR1 SGHNT and CDR2 YYREEE (reference sequence). The CDR3 totals 17 residues. V lost 0 bases to trimming and J lost 0 bases; unmatched junction nucleotides: 5. CDR3 DNA sequence: TGTGCCAGCAGCTTGGGGGGACTAGCGGACCCCTCCTACGAGCAGTACTTC. Translation: CASSLGGLADPSYEQYF. The full variable domain, its missing parts supplied by reference TRBV5-4 and TRBJ2-7, is ETGVTQSPTHLIKTRGQQVTLRCSSQSGHNTVSWYQQALGQGPQFIFQYYREEENGRGNFPPRFSGLQFPNYSSELNVNALELDDSALYLCASSLGGLADPSYEQYFGPGTRLTVT.

With regard to this clonotype: This may be a read error: a much more frequent sequence differs by one nucleotide. The gene calls are TRBV7-9 and TRBJ1-2; D unclear. The CDR3 runs 12 residues. V gave up 1 base and J gave up 8 bases, with 8 bases separating them. The germline V gene encodes CDR1 SEHNR and CDR2 FQNEAQ (reference sequence). CDR3 sequence (DNA): TGTGCCAGCAGCTTAGAGGGAGGAGGCTACACCTTC. Amino acids: CASSLEGGGYTF.

The chain links TRBV6-1 to TRBJ2-3; D is possibly TRBD2 (7 bases). This CDR3 comprises 15 residues. Per the germline V gene, CDR1 is MNHNS and CDR2 is SASEGT. V was pared by 7 bases and J by 6 bases, with 20 bases between. CDR3 residues: CASNLRRGGGDTQYF. The CDR3 nucleotides are TGTGCCAGCAACCTGAGGAGGGGGGGCGGGGATACGCAGTATTTT.

This clonotype has a single count. The chain couples TRBV19 to TRBJ2-5, with 7 bases aligning to TRBD1. The J segment lost 5 bases and the V segment lost 7 bases, leaving 7 bases of the junction unmatched. Germline CDR1 reads LNHDA; CDR2 reads SQIVND (reference sequence). This CDR3 region has 13 residues. The CDR3: CASTDRVLETQYF. The CDR3 DNA is TGTGCCAGTACCGACAGGGTGTTGGAGACCCAGTACTTC.

In this sample, this clonotype turned up a few times. One end of the junction fails to match germline, which may point to a read error. This chain links TRBV7-6 with TRBJ2-7; TRBD2 aligns across 9 bases. Germline V gene sequence: CDR1 SGHVS, CDR2 FNYEAQ. The CDR3 totals 13 residues. The CDR3: CASSIAGDYEQYF. CDR3 nucleotide sequence: TGTGCCAGCAGCATAGCGGGAGACTACGAGCAGTACTTC.

The chain combines TRBV7-2 with TRBJ2-1; TRBD1 is a possible D gene (6 bases). There are 13 residues in the CDR3. Trimming pared 5 bases from V and 5 bases from J, leaving 10 bases between. The V gene's germline CDR1 is SGHTA and CDR2 FQGNSA. CDR3 in amino acids: CASSKWTDNEQFF. In DNA form, the CDR3 reads TGTGCCAGCAGCAAATGGACAGACAATGAGCAGTTCTTC.

This chain links TRBV7-2 with TRBJ2-5; D is ambiguous. From germline, CDR1 is SGHTA and CDR2 FQGNSA. V was shortened by 1 base and J by 2 bases, with 11 bases between the two germline ends. This CDR3 spans 15 amino acids. DNA of the CDR3: TGTGCCAGCAGCTTAGTTGGACGGATGCAAGAGACCCAGTACTTC. Its translation: CASSLVGRMQETQYF.

The V and J genes are TRBV11-2 and TRBJ1-2, with D possibly TRBD1 on 6 matching bases. V dropped 5 bases and J dropped 1 base, with 14 bases sitting between them. CDR1 and CDR2 (germline): SGHAT, FQNNGV. The CDR3 consists of 15 residues. The CDR3: CASSAQGTYNYGYTF. The CDR3 DNA reads TGTGCCAGCAGCGCACAGGGAACCTATAACTATGGCTACACCTTC.

This clonotype was detected many times. This chain links TRBV7-9 with TRBJ2-1; 7 bases fit TRBD2. In germline, CDR1 is SEHNR, CDR2 FQNEAQ (reference sequence). The CDR3 contains 16 residues. The V segment lost 2 bases and the J segment 4 bases; nucleotides outside the gene matches: 8. The CDR3 loop reads CASSLTGLADYNEQFF. The CDR3 DNA follows: TGTGCCAGCAGCTTAACGGGGCTAGCGGATTACAATGAGCAGTTCTTC.

This clonotype was counted between two and nine times. This chain links TRBV6-2 or TRBV6-3 with TRBJ2-7; 7 nucleotides align to TRBD1. This CDR3 region has 14 residues. Per germline, CDR1 MNHEY and CDR2 SVGEGT. The trim removed 5 bases at V and 3 bases at J, leaving 7 bases unmatched. The CDR3 spells CASSRPRGFYEQYF. The CDR3 region has the DNA TGTGCCAGCAGTCGCCCCAGGGGGTTCTACGAGCAGTACTTC.

A word on this clonotype: This is likely a read error, given that the CDR3 carries no conserved phenylalanine or tryptophan at its end. The rearrangement links TRBV4-1 to TRBJ2-5; unclear D gene. CDR3 length: 16 residues. Looked up from germline, CDR1 is MGHRA and CDR2 is YSYEKL. The germline V and J ends were trimmed by 1 base and 1 base, with 13 bases remaining between them. CDR3 sequence (DNA): TGCGCCAGCAGCCAAGCCCAAGCCCCGGCCCAAGAGACCCAGTACTGC. This codes for CASSQAQAPAQETQYC.

DNA of the CDR3: TGTGCCAGCAGTCAACAGACTAGCACAGATACGCAGTATTTT. Translated: CASSQQTSTDTQYF. V and J are TRBV4-2 and TRBJ2-3; D is ambiguous. The CDR3 loop spans 14 amino acids. Deletions cut 6 bases from V and 0 bases from J, with 10 bases between. Looked up from germline, CDR1 is LGHNA and CDR2 is YNFKEQ.

The V gene is TRBV6-8, the J gene TRBJ1-2, with 12 bases aligning to TRBD1. V gave up 5 bases and J gave up 8 bases; unmatched junction bases: 6. This CDR3 spans 14 amino acids. Germline V gene data show CDR1 as MNHGY and CDR2 as SAAAGT. The CDR3 nucleotides are TGTGCCAGCAGTCGGGACAGGGGGCGATGGGGCTACACCTTC. Translated, it gives CASSRDRGRWGYTF.

V is TRBV30 and J is TRBJ1-2; D is unclear. V was cut by 0 bases and J by 6 bases, with 14 bases left in between. This CDR3 comprises 14 residues. Germline values: CDR1 GTSNPN, CDR2 SVGIG (reference sequence). CDR3 in DNA: TGTGCCTGGAGTGTTTGGTCTGAGACCAATGGCTACACCTTC. It codes for CAWSVWSETNGYTF.

The chain recombines TRBV7-2 with TRBJ2-3; D possibly corresponds to TRBD1 (5 bases). V was cut by 4 bases and J by 2 bases, with 31 bases left in between. The CDR3 spans 21 residues. Germline V gene data show CDR1 as SGHTA and CDR2 as FQGNSA. As DNA, the CDR3 is TGTGCCAGCAGCTCAGCAGGGTTTTCAGAGGATTTGATGACTTCCACAGATACGCAGTATTTT. This translates into CASSSAGFSEDLMTSTDTQYF.

This clonotype appeared a few times. V usage is TRBV7-6 and J usage is TRBJ2-5, with D uncertain. The CDR3 is 15 amino acids. Trimming removed 2 bases at V and 1 base at J, with 11 bases between. Per germline, CDR1 SGHVS and CDR2 FNYEAQ. The CDR3 loop is CASSLRAAIQETQYF. The CDR3 region has the DNA TGTGCCAGCAGCTTACGGGCAGCAATCCAAGAGACCCAGTACTTC.

The J gene is TRBJ2-6, the V gene TRBV23-1; maybe TRBD1 (6 bases). TRBV23-1 is an ORF for which the function is uncertain. The CDR3 has 16 amino acids. The V gene lost 0 bases and the J gene lost 12 bases, with 18 bases spanning the gap. CDR3 in DNA: TGCGCCAGCAGTCAATCGTCTCAGGGGCGGACGAGCGTCCTGACTTTC. Its translation is CASSQSSQGRTSVLTF.

There are a few counts of this clonotype. The J gene is TRBJ1-3, the V gene TRBV10-3; D remains unclear. Germline V lookup: CDR1 ENHRY, CDR2 SYGVKD. The CDR3 length is 14 residues. V lost 7 bases to trimming and J lost 2 bases, with 12 bases between them. The chain's CDR3 is CAITRFNPGNTIYF. The DNA for the CDR3 is TGTGCCATCACTCGCTTCAATCCTGGAAACACCATATATTTT.

This clonotype was detected only a few times. J is TRBJ1-5 and V is TRBV7-8; perhaps TRBD1 as D (6 bases). Germline CDR1 and CDR2: SGHVS and FQNEAQ. The length of the CDR3 is 13 residues. V was cut by 5 bases and J by 9 bases, with 14 bases left in between. CDR3: CASSRGGRLPQHF. CDR3 coding DNA: TGTGCCAGCAGCCGGGGGGGGCGGTTGCCCCAGCATTTT.